The 2 T cell receptor beta chains below all came from one sample that was sequenced in a study of T cell responses to AZD1222 COVID-19 vaccine. Sequencing was performed with immunoSEQ multiplex PCR; in TCRdb, only in-frame clones are kept and a portion is missing. The table lists approximately 110,000 clones, approximately 90% of them singletons. This specimen consisted of peripheral blood, obtained 28 days after the second AZD1222 dose. Source of these receptors: an adult who received the AZD1222 COVID-19 vaccine.

V usage is TRBV27 and J usage is TRBJ2-7; 12 nucleotides align to TRBD2. V was clipped by 5 bases and J by 4 bases; unmatched bases: 9. Germline-derived CDR1 and CDR2 are MNHEY and SMNVEV (reference sequence). CDR3 length: 16 amino acids. The CDR3 DNA reads TGTGCCAGCAGTCCCATCGGGACTAGCGGGCCGTACGAGCAGTACTTC. Its translation is CASSPIGTSGPYEQYF.

This CDR3 is CASSQRRGLERQFF. The CDR3 nucleotides read TGTGCCAGCAGCCAACGCCGGGGACTAGAACGGCAGTTCTTC. V is TRBV3-1 (or the pseudogene TRBV3-2) and J is TRBJ2-1; 8 nucleotides align to TRBD2. Trimming cost V 2 bases and J 12 bases; bases outside gene matches: 9. Germline lookup yields CDR1 LGHDT and CDR2 YNNKEL (reference sequence). This CDR3 has 14 residues.